Described below is a single T cell receptor (beta chain) sequence and its context. Its matching antigen is unknown. These data originate in a study of T cell responses to AZD1222 COVID-19 vaccine. About the research overall: Pooled together were second doses at about 4 or about 12 weeks.

Study-wide points: Scientists sampled the repertoires only once the peak T cell response had passed. Close to half of spike-specific TCRs reportedly recognize unmutated variant regions. Baseline antibody screening turned up just a handful of seropositive AZD1222 recipients.

The table came from immunoSEQ multiplex PCR; TCRdb's copy has only in-frame clones and leaves some out. The table includes some 100,000 clones, roughly 93% detected once. The V gene's germline CDR1 is ENHRY and CDR2 SYGVKD. The CDR3 is 15 amino acids. Trimming took 0 bases from V and 2 from J, leaving 11 bases between them. The specimen comprised peripheral blood, sampled on day 0 of AZD1222 vaccination. This sequence originates from an adult in good health. This chain links TRBV10-3 with TRBJ2-7; D ambiguous. The CDR3 spells CAISESGGKPYEQYF. CDR3 DNA sequence: TGTGCCATCAGTGAGTCGGGTGGCAAACCCTACGAGCAGTACTTC.